The 14 T cell receptor beta chains below come from one sample, sequenced in a study of T-cell memory formation after mild COVID-19. TCRdb fed the 5' RACE reads into MiXCR, producing one record per CDR3 protein. The sample consists of about 430,000 distinct CDR3 sequences, 20% to 25% of them appearing once. The sequencing sample was made of PBMCs or a T cell subset sorted from them (not recorded which). The receptor source for this set is an adult woman who had mild COVID-19 (a few samples of this study predate the infection). Cell type and time point are not known.

The V gene is TRBV29-1, the J gene TRBJ2-7; D gene uncertain. The CDR3 spans 11 residues. CDR1 is SQVTM and CDR2 is ANQGSEA in the germline V gene. Trimming took off 4 bases at V and 4 bases at J, with 8 bases between the two ends. CDR3 in DNA: TGCAGCGTTGGGACGACATACGAGCAGTACTTC. Its translation is CSVGTTYEQYF.

The DNA of the CDR3 is TGTGCCAGCAGCTTGGGACTAGCCGTGGAGACCCAGTACTTC. This sequence encodes CASSLGLAVETQYF. This sequence joins TRBV13 and TRBJ2-5; 9 nucleotides align to TRBD2. Germline V gene data show CDR1 as PRHDT and CDR2 as FYEKMQ (reference sequence). V shed 3 bases, J shed 5 bases, and the junction held 4 bases outside the gene matches. The CDR3 spans 14 residues.

This clonotype was seen a few times. The gene calls are TRBV12-3 or TRBV12-4 and TRBJ2-5; 7 nucleotides align to TRBD1. Trimming cost V 5 bases and J 4 bases; bases outside gene matches: 10. The CDR3 runs 15 residues. The CDR3 is CASSTDRRQGETQYF. CDR3 sequence (DNA): TGTGCCAGCAGTACGGACAGGCGTCAAGGAGAGACCCAGTACTTC.

This clonotype has more than one count but fewer than ten. This sequence joins TRBV5-6 and TRBJ2-1; 7 bases map to TRBD2. CDR3 length: 15 amino acids. Per germline, CDR1 SGHDT and CDR2 YYEEEE. The junction had 4 bases not matched to a gene; V was cut back by 0 bases and J by 4 bases. Written as DNA, the CDR3 is TGTGCCAGCAGCTTGGTGCGGGAGCCTTACAATGAGCAGTTCTTC. Amino acid sequence: CASSLVREPYNEQFF.

The chain joins TRBV19 to TRBJ2-1; D is unclear. Germline V gene lookup returns CDR1 LNHDA and CDR2 SQIVND (reference sequence). This CDR3 region has 9 residues. The V end was cut by 5 bases, the J end by 12 bases, with 5 bases between. As DNA, the CDR3 is TGTGCCAGTAGTCTCCGGCAGTTCTTC. Translated: CASSLRQFF.

This clonotype was seen a handful of times. The V gene is TRBV30, the J gene TRBJ2-7, with a tentative D call TRBD2 (6 bases). The CDR3 totals 14 residues. V shed 5 bases and J shed 1 base, with 15 bases lying between them. Germline assignment: CDR1 GTSNPN and CDR2 SVGIG (reference sequence). The CDR3 DNA sequence: TGTGCCTGGCGTCCCCCCGGGGGTTCCTACGAGCAGTACTTC. Translating gives CAWRPPGGSYEQYF.

This clonotype was counted between two and nine times. This chain links TRBV29-1 with TRBJ1-1; possibly TRBD1 for D (6 bases). The V gene's germline CDR1 is SQVTM and CDR2 ANQGSEA. V was clipped by 6 bases and J by 3 bases, with 14 bases between them. CDR3 size: 13 residues. CDR3 DNA sequence: TGCAGCGTGAGGTCAGGGGAACACACTGAAGCTTTCTTT. This codes for CSVRSGEHTEAFF. Drawing the rest from reference TRBV29-1 and TRBJ1-1, the complete variable domain is SAVISQKPSRDICQRGTSLTIQCQVDSQVTMMFWYRQQPGQSLTLIATANQGSEATYESGFVIDKFPISRPNLTFSTLTVSNMSPEDSSIYLCSVRSGEHTEAFFGQGTRLTVV.

The rearrangement joins TRBV7-2 to TRBJ2-3, with D possibly being TRBD1 (6 bases). Germline-derived CDR1 and CDR2 are SGHTA and FQGNSA. The CDR3 totals 16 residues. V was shortened by 6 bases and J by 4 bases, with 20 bases between the two germline ends. This CDR3 reads CASSPGRGRVSDTQYF. CDR3 nucleotides: TGTGCCAGCAGTCCCGGCAGGGGCCGGGTGTCAGATACGCAGTATTTT.

Ten or more counts support this clonotype. This rearrangement joins TRBV7-8 to TRBJ2-1, with 9 bases identical to TRBD2. The CDR3 loop spans 15 amino acids. Germline loops: CDR1 SGHVS, CDR2 FQNEAQ. V was pared by 0 bases and J by 6 bases, with 3 bases of the junction left unmatched. CDR3 region: CASSLAAGGSNEQFF. The CDR3 region has the DNA TGTGCCAGCAGCTTAGCAGCGGGAGGAAGCAATGAGCAGTTCTTC.

The chain couples TRBV12-3 or TRBV12-4 to TRBJ1-1, with D unclear. This CDR3 is 12 amino acids long. With 3 bases removed from V and 5 bases from J, the gap between germline ends came to 7 bases. The CDR3 reads CASSFRETEAFF. As DNA, the CDR3 is TGTGCCAGCAGTTTCCGAGAGACTGAAGCTTTCTTT.

The rearrangement joins TRBV12-3 or TRBV12-4 to TRBJ2-7; 10 nucleotides match TRBD2. The CDR3 is 17 residues long. After removal of 1 base from V and 6 bases from J, the junction contained 12 bases not matched to a gene. The CDR3 region is CASSLGPDSGRIGEQYF. The DNA for the CDR3 is TGTGCCAGCAGTTTAGGTCCGGATAGCGGGAGGATCGGCGAGCAGTACTTC.

This chain joins TRBV20-1 and TRBJ2-3; 8 nucleotides match TRBD2. The CDR3 runs 14 residues. V shed 3 bases, J shed 1 base, and the junction held 3 bases outside the gene matches. Germline assignment: CDR1 DFQATT and CDR2 SNEGSKA (reference sequence). CDR3: CSARAGGGTDTQYF. The DNA of the CDR3 is TGCAGTGCTAGGGCGGGAGGTGGCACAGATACGCAGTATTTT.

The chain carries TRBV4-1 and TRBJ1-1, with D unresolved. CDR1 MGHRA and CDR2 YSYEKL come from the germline V gene. The V end was cut by 3 bases, the J end by 4 bases, with 9 bases between. The CDR3 is 13 amino acids. CDR3 region: CASSQGRSTEAFF. CDR3 coding DNA: TGCGCCAGCAGCCAGGGAAGAAGCACTGAAGCTTTCTTT.

This clonotype is a singleton in its sample. CDR3 sequence (DNA): TGCGCCAGCAGCTTGGCCCGGGGGGGCCCGGATGAGCAGTTCTTC. The encoded protein is CASSLARGGPDEQFF. V usage is TRBV5-1 and J usage is TRBJ2-1; 8 positions agree with TRBD2. There are 15 residues in the CDR3. The ends lost 0 bases at V and 8 bases at J; junction bases unmatched: 7. Looked up from germline, CDR1 is SGHRS and CDR2 is YFSETQ.